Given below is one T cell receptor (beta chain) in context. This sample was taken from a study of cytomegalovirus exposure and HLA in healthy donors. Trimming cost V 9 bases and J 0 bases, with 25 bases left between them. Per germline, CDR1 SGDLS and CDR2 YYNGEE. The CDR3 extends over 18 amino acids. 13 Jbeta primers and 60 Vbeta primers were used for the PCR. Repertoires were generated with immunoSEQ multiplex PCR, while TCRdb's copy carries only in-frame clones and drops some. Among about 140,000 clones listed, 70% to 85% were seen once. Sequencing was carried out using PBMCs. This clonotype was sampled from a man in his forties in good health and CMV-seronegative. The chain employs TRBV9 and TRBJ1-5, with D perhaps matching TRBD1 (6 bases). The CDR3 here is CATLKGGIGGVSNQPQHF. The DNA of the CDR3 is TGTGCCACCTTGAAAGGCGGTATAGGGGGGGTTAGCAATCAGCCCCAGCATTTT.